Below, one T cell receptor beta chain is given with its context. This specimen comes from a study of T-cell reconstitution after alpha-beta-depleted transplantation in children. The V and J ends lost 0 bases and 4 bases respectively, with 11 bases between them. CDR3 size: 15 residues. Unique molecular identifiers were incorporated into the prepared TCRbeta library. From the PCR reads, TCRdb called clonotypes with MiXCR, one entry per CDR3 protein. The sample carries almost 500,000 distinct CDR3 sequences, approximately 13% recorded once. Sequencing used PBMCs from the stem cell graft donor, obtained from the stem cell graft. The clonotype was recovered from a human donor who donated a stem cell graft to a child with combined immunodeficiency. The chain joins TRBV12-3 or TRBV12-4 to TRBJ2-3; weak D call: TRBD2 (5 bases). The CDR3 sequence: CASSLAVTTADTQYF. In nucleotides, the CDR3 is TGTGCCAGCAGTTTAGCGGTGACTACAGCAGATACGCAGTATTTT.